Sequencing of this TCR beta chain was carried out in a study of T cells in Graves' hyperthyroidism and ophthalmopathy. V lost 5 bases and J lost 2; bases outside the gene matches: 8. Germline V gene data show CDR1 as MNHEY and CDR2 as SVGAGI. CDR3 size: 15 residues. Regarding this clonotype: Its antigen remains unknown.

Points from the study as a whole: Ophthalmopathy could be told apart from stable hyperthyroidism with a 13 V-J model.

Using RNA transcripts as the source, TCR beta CDR3 regions were amplified. Carried out on the TCR CDR3, a first-round RT-PCR used the HTBI primer set. TCRdb analysed the multiplex PCR reads with MiXCR anew, one entry per CDR3 protein. The data hold about 840,000 distinct CDR3 sequences, with roughly 40% observed a single time. The definition of stable Graves' hyperthyroidism was no ophthalmopathy progression within 18 months. The receptor was isolated from a man between 18 and 29 years old with Graves' hyperthyroidism. Sequencing input: blood. J is TRBJ1-2 and V is TRBV6-5; 7 nucleotides align to TRBD1. Written as DNA, the CDR3 is TGTGCCAGCAGTGACGGGACAGACAGAAACTATGGCTACACCTTC. Translating it yields CASSDGTDRNYGYTF.